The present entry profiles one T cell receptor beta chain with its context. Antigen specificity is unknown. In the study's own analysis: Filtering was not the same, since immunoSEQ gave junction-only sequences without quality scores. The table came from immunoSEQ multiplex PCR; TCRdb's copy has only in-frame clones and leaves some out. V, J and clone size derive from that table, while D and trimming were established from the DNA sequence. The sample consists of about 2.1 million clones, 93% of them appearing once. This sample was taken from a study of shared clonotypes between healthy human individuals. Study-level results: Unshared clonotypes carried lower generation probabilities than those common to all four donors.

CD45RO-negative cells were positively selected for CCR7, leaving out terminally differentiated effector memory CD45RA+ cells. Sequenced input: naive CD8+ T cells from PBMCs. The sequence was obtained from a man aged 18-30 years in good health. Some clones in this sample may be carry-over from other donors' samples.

CDR3 DNA: TGCGCCAGCAAGGACCCGGGGGTAATCGCTTTCTTT. Its translation is CASKDPGVIAFF. This chain links TRBV10-2 with TRBJ1-1; D possibly corresponds to TRBD1 (5 bases). Germline V gene data show CDR1 as WSHSY and CDR2 as SAAADI. V shed 7 bases and J shed 11 bases, with 17 bases lying between them. The CDR3 spans 12 residues.